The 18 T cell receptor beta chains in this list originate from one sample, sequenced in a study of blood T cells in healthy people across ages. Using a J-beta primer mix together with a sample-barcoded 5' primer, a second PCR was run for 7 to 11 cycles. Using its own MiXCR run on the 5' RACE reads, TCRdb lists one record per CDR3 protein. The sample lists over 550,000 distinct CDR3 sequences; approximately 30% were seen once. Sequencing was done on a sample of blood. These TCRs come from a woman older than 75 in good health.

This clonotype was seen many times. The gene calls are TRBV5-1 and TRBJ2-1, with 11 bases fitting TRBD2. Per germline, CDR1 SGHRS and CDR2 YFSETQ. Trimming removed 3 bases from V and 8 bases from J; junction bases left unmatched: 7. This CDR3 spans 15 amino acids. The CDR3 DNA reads TGCGCCAGCAGCTCGGGACTAGCGGTATCGGATGAGCAGTTCTTC. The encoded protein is CASSSGLAVSDEQFF. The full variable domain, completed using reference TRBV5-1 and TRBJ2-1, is KAGVTQTPRYLIKTRGQQVTLSCSPISGHRSVSWYQQTPGQGLQFLFEYFSETQRNKGNFPGRFSGRQFSNSRSEMNVSTLELGDSALYLCASSSGLAVSDEQFFGPGTRLTVL.

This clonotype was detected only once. The CDR3: CACEGSGNTIYF. CDR3 DNA: TGTGCCTGTGAGGGCTCTGGAAACACCATATATTTT. The gene calls are TRBV30 and TRBJ1-3; D call uncertain. Per the germline V gene, CDR1 is GTSNPN and CDR2 is SVGIG (reference sequence). The CDR3 totals 12 residues. Trimming pared 6 bases from V and 0 bases from J, leaving 6 bases between.

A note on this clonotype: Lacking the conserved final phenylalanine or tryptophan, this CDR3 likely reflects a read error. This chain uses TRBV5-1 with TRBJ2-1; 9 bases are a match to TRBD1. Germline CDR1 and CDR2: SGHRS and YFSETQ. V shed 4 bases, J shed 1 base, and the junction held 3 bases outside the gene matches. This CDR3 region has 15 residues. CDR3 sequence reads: CASSLGQGSYNEQFC. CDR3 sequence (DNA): TGCGCCAGCAGCCTAGGACAGGGGTCCTACAATGAGCAGTTCTGC.

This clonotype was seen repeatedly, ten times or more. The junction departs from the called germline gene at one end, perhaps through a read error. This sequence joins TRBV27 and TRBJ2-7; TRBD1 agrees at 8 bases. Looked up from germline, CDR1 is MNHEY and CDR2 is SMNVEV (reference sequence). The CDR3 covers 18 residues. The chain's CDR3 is CASSLSSRSGTGSYEQYF. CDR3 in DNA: TGTGCCAGCAGTCTATCAAGCCGGTCCGGGACAGGCTCCTACGAGCAGTACTTC.

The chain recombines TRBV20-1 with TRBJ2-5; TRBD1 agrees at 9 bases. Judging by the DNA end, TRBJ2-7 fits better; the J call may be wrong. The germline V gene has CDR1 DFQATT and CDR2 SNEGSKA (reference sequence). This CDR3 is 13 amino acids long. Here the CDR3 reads CSARGDRDHEQYF. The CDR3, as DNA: TGCAGTGCCAGGGGGGACAGGGACCACGAGCAGTACTTC.

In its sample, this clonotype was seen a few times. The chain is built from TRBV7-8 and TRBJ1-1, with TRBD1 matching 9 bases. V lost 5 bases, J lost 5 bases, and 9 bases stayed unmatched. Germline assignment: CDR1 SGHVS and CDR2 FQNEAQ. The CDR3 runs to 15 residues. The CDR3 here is CASSLTGTGKTEAFF. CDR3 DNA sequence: TGTGCCAGCAGCCTTACCGGGACAGGGAAGACTGAAGCTTTCTTT.

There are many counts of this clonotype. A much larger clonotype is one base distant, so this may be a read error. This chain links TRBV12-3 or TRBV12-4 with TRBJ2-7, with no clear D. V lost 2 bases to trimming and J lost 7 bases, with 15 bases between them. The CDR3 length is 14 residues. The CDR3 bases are TGTGCCAGCAGTTTACAAGGTACAAACAATGAGCAGTACTTC. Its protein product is CASSLQGTNNEQYF.

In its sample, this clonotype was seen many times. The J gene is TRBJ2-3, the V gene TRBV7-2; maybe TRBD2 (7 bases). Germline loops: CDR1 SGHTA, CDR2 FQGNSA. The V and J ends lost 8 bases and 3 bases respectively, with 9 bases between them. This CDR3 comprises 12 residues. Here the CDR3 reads CASGGATDTQYF. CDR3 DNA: TGTGCCAGCGGGGGGGCAACAGATACGCAGTATTTT.

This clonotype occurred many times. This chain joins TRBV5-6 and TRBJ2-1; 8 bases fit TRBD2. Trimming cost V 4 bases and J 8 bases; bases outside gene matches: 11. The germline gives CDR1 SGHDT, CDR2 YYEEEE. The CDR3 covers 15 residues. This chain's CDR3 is CASSPVTGGGHEQFF. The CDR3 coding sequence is TGTGCCAGCAGCCCGGTAACGGGGGGGGGGCATGAGCAGTTCTTC.

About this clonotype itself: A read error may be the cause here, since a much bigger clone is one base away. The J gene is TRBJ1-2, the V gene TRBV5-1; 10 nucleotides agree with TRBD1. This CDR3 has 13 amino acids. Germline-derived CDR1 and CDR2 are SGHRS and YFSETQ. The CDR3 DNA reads TGCGCCAGCGGCTTTGGGGACAGGGGTGACTACACCTTC. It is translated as CASGFGDRGDYTF.

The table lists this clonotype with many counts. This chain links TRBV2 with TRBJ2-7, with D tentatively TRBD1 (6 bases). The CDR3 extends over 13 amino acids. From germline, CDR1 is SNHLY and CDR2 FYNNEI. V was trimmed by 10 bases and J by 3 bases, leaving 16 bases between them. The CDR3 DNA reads TGTGCCATTCGGACAGTAAGTGACTACGAGCAGTACTTC. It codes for CAIRTVSDYEQYF.

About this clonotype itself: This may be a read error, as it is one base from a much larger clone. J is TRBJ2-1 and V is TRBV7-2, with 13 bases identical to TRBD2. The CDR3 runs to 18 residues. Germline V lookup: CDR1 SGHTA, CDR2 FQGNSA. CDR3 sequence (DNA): TGTGCCGGCAGCTTATCCGGACTAGCGGGGGTACGTGCGAATGAGCAGTTCTTC. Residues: CAGSLSGLAGVRANEQFF. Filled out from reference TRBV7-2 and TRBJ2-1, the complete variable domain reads GAGVSQSPSNKVTEKGKDVELRCDPISGHTALYWYRQSLGQGLEFLIYFQGNSAPDKSGLPSDRFSAERTGGSVSTLTIQRTQQEDSAVYLCAGSLSGLAGVRANEQFFGPGTRLTVL.

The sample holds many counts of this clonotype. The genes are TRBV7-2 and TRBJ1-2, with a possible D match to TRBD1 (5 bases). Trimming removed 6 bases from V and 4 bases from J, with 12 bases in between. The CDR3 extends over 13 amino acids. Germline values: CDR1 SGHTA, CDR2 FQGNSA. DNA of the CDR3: TGTGCCAGCAGTTTACAGGTCGCCTATGGCTACACCTTC. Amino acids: CASSLQVAYGYTF.

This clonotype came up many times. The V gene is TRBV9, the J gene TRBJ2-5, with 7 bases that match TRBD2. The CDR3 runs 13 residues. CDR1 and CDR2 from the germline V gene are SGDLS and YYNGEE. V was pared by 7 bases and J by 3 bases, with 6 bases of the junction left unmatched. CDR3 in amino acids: CASAYGGEETQYF. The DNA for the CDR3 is TGTGCCAGCGCCTATGGGGGGGAAGAGACCCAGTACTTC.

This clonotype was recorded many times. The DNA for the CDR3 is TGCGCCAGCAGCGTGGGACAGGGGAGGAACGAGCAGTACTTC. Its protein product is CASSVGQGRNEQYF. The chain employs TRBV5-1 and TRBJ2-7; 10 bases fit TRBD1. After removal of 4 bases from V and 5 bases from J, the junction contained 6 bases not matched to a gene. The CDR3 is 14 residues long. The germline V gene has CDR1 SGHRS and CDR2 YFSETQ.

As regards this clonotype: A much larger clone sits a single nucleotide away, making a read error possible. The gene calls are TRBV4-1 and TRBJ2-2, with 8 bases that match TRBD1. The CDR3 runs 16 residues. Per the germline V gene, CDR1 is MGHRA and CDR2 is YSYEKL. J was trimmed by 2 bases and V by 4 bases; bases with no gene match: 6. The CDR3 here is CASSLQQGGNTGELFF. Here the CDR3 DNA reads TGCGCCAGCAGCCTACAACAGGGGGGAAACACCGGGGAGCTGTTTTTT.

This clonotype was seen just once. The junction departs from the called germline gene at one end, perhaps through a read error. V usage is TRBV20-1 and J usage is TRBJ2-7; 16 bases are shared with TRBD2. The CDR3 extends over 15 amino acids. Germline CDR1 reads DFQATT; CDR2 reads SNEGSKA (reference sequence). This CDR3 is CGATGLAGGSYGQYF. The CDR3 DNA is TGCGGTGCTACGGGACTAGCGGGGGGGTCCTACGGGCAGTACTTC.

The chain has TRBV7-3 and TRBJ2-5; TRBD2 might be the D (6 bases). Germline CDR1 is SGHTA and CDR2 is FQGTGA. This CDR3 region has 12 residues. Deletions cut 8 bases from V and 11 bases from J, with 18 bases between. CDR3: CASGWGVGEQYF. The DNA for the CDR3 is TGTGCCAGCGGTTGGGGGGTAGGGGAGCAGTACTTC.